One and the same sample provided the 10 T cell receptor beta chains below, sequenced in a study of memory CD8 T cells in hepatitis C reinfection. Indicated time point: late/post reinfection, 12 to 24 weeks after detection. No in vitro expansion preceded TCR sequencing of the sorted cells. Sequencing used immunoSEQ multiplex PCR; TCRdb keeps in-frame clones, though not all of them. This sample carries approximately 49,000 clones, roughly nine tenths of them seen once, and the ten largest clones take approximately 0.67%. Sequenced material: naive CD8+ T cells sorted from blood. These receptors originate from a man younger than 35 with hepatitis C virus infection.

Details on this clone: This specimen includes other DNA sequences encoding the same CDR3. V is TRBV29-1 and J is TRBJ2-3; 11 nucleotides match TRBD2. Per germline, CDR1 SQVTM and CDR2 ANQGSEA. The CDR3 loop spans 14 amino acids. V lost 2 bases and J lost 6; bases outside the gene matches: 4. The CDR3: CSVELAGGGDTQYF. The CDR3 DNA follows: TGCAGCGTTGAACTAGCGGGAGGCGGGGATACGCAGTATTTT.

The V and J genes are TRBV29-1 and TRBJ1-1, with D possibly TRBD1 on 5 matching bases. V shed 3 bases and J shed 5 bases, with 10 bases lying between them. The CDR3 covers 12 residues. Germline CDR1 and CDR2: SQVTM and ANQGSEA. CDR3 coding DNA: TGCAGCGTTGATAGGGGAGGGACTGAAGCTTTCTTT. It codes for CSVDRGGTEAFF. The whole variable domain, filled in from reference TRBV29-1 and TRBJ1-1, reads SAVISQKPSRDICQRGTSLTIQCQVDSQVTMMFWYRQQPGQSLTLIATANQGSEATYESGFVIDKFPISRPNLTFSTLTVSNMSPEDSSIYLCSVDRGGTEAFFGQGTRLTVV.

The rearrangement joins TRBV19 to TRBJ1-5; TRBD1 agrees at 10 bases. CDR3 length: 15 amino acids. V was pared by 4 bases and J by 3 bases, with 3 bases of the junction left unmatched. Germline V gene data show CDR1 as LNHDA and CDR2 as SQIVND (reference sequence). CDR3 residues: CASSRDRGLNQPQHF. CDR3 nucleotide sequence: TGTGCCAGTAGTAGGGACAGGGGTCTCAATCAGCCCCAGCATTTT. The full variable domain, completed using reference TRBV19 and TRBJ1-5, is DGGITQSPKYLFRKEGQNVTLSCEQNLNHDAMYWYRQDPGQGLRLIYYSQIVNDFQKGDIAEGYSVSREKKESFPLTVTSAQKNPTAFYLCASSRDRGLNQPQHFGDGTRLSIL.

This clone was seen once. V gene TRBV30 combines with J gene TRBJ2-1; D is undetermined. V shed 1 base and J shed 7 bases, with 14 bases lying between them. The length of the CDR3 is 14 residues. Germline CDR1 is GTSNPN and CDR2 is SVGIG (reference sequence). This chain's CDR3 is CAWSGASDGNEQFF. Here the CDR3 DNA reads TGTGCCTGGAGTGGAGCGAGCGATGGAAATGAGCAGTTCTTC.

This rearrangement joins TRBV27 to TRBJ2-5; TRBD1 matches at 10 bases. Gene TRBJ2-7 matches the end of the DNA better, so the J call may be wrong. CDR1 and CDR2 from the germline V gene are MNHEY and SMNVEV (reference sequence). The CDR3 totals 16 residues. CDR3 nucleotides: TGTGCCAGCAGTGCTTCCCCCGGGACAGGGGTCTACGAGCAGTACTTC. Translated, it gives CASSASPGTGVYEQYF.

The genes are TRBV7-2 and TRBJ1-6; D uncertain. V lost 1 base, J lost 9 bases, and 10 bases lay in between. The germline V gene has CDR1 SGHTA and CDR2 FQGNSA. This CDR3 is built from 14 residues. CDR3 bases: TGTGCCAGCAGCTTAGGAGGGCAGACTTCACCCCTCCACTTT. It codes for CASSLGGQTSPLHF.

The rearrangement uses TRBV6-6 and TRBJ1-6; TRBD1 might be the D (5 bases). V lost 2 bases and J lost 7, with 6 bases in between. Germline V gene lookup returns CDR1 MNHNY and CDR2 SVGAGI (reference sequence). The CDR3 is 13 residues long. CDR3 residues: CASSYGANSPLHF. In nucleotides, the CDR3 is TGTGCCAGCAGTTACGGGGCGAATTCACCCCTCCACTTT.

The genes are TRBV29-1 and TRBJ1-2, with no clear D. The CDR3 loop spans 13 amino acids. Per germline, CDR1 SQVTM and CDR2 ANQGSEA. V was clipped by 7 bases and J by 7 bases, with 19 bases between them. The CDR3 DNA follows: TGCAGCGCTCACCTACCGGGATACGGTGGCTACACCTTC. This gives the protein CSAHLPGYGGYTF.

The chain is built from TRBV7-9 and TRBJ2-1, with D maybe TRBD2 (6 bases). V dropped 4 bases and J dropped 4 bases, with 11 bases sitting between them. The CDR3 spans 14 residues. The germline V gene has CDR1 SEHNR and CDR2 FQNEAQ (reference sequence). The CDR3 spells CASSSRGRYNEQFF. DNA of the CDR3: TGTGCCAGCAGCTCACGGGGGAGATACAATGAGCAGTTCTTC.

The V call is TRBV2, the J call TRBJ1-5; D is possibly TRBD1 (5 bases). CDR3 length: 15 amino acids. Germline values: CDR1 SNHLY, CDR2 FYNNEI. The ends were cut back, 5 bases at V and 4 bases at J, with 15 bases in the middle. The CDR3 DNA is TGTGCCAGCAGTCCGGGCAGGGCTTCGAATCAGCCCCAGCATTTT. This sequence encodes CASSPGRASNQPQHF.